This section outlines one T cell receptor beta chain sequence together with its context. The antigen is undetermined. 60 Vbeta and 13 Jbeta primers were used in PCR. Clones were read by immunoSEQ multiplex PCR, and TCRdb kept only the in-frame ones, dropping some. The repertoire consists of roughly 190,000 clones, with 70% to 80% occurring once and the leading ten covering over 2%. These data are taken from a study of cytomegalovirus exposure and HLA in healthy donors. Study-wide results and limits: The study had only CMV serostatus as immune exposure information. TCR beta chains associated with HLA were, in a later analysis, more clonally expanded than equally common others. Reports state that TCR beta sequences accurately predicted most subjects' HLA-A and HLA-B alleles. A later analysis reported that several of the most significant clusters appeared to be linked to common viral pathogens, among them Epstein-Barr virus.

CDR1 and CDR2 (germline): SGHTA, FQGNSA. CDR3 size: 14 residues. Unmatched junction bases numbered 7, after V lost 3 bases and J lost 8 bases. The TCR originated in a woman aged 25-40 years in good health and CMV-seropositive. The chain joins TRBV7-2 to TRBJ1-2; TRBD1 matches 9 bases. Material: PBMCs. Here the CDR3 reads CASSFDTGGKGYTF. The CDR3 DNA reads as TGTGCCAGCAGCTTCGATACAGGGGGCAAAGGCTACACCTTC.